This TCR beta chain comes out of a study of T cells in Graves' hyperthyroidism and ophthalmopathy. Stable Graves' hyperthyroidism meant no ophthalmopathy progression within 18 months. Exclusion followed for patients with uncontrolled infection, other autoimmune disease, pregnancy or lactation. Authors of the study amplified TCR beta CDR3 regions from RNA transcripts. An initial round of RT-PCR targeting the TCR CDR3 relied on the HTBI primer set. TCRdb reprocessed the multiplex PCR reads with MiXCR, giving one entry per CDR3 protein. The sample consists of some 740,000 distinct CDR3 sequences, 11% to 15% of them appearing once. The sequence was collected from a woman aged 18 to 35 with Graves' hyperthyroidism. Sequencing was done on a sample of blood.

The CDR3 protein is CASSRQDTPNTEAFF. As DNA, the CDR3 is TGCGCCAGCAGCCGCCAAGACACCCCGAACACTGAAGCTTTCTTT. The rearrangement joins TRBV4-1 to TRBJ1-1; D is unclear. Germline lookup yields CDR1 MGHRA and CDR2 YSYEKL. This CDR3 contains 15 residues. V dropped 4 bases and J dropped 1 base, with 13 bases sitting between them.